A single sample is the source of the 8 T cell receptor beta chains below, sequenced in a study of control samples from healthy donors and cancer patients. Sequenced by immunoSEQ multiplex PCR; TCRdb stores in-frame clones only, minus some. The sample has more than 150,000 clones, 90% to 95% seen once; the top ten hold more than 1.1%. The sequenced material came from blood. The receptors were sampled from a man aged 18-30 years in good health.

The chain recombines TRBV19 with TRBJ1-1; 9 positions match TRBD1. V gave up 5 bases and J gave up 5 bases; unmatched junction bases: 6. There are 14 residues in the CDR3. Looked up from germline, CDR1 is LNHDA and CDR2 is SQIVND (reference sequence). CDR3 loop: CASSRGTGRTEAFF. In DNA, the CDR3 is TGTGCCAGTAGTCGAGGGACAGGGAGAACTGAAGCTTTCTTT.

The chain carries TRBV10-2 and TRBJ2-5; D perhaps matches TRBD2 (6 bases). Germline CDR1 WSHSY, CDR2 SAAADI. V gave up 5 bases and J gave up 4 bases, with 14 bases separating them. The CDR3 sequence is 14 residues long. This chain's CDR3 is CASSRVGRRETQYF. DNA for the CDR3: TGCGCCAGCAGTCGAGTGGGGAGGCGAGAGACCCAGTACTTC.

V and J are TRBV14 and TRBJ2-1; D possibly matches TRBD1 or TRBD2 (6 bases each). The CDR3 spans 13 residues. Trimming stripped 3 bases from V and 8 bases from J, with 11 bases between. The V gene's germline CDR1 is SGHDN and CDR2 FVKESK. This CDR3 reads CASSQDGGHEQFF. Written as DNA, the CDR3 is TGTGCCAGCAGCCAGGACGGGGGCCATGAGCAGTTCTTC.

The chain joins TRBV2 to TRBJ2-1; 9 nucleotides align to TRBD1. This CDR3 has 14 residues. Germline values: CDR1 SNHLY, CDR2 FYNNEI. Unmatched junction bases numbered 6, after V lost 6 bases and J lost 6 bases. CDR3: CASRRDREPNEQFF. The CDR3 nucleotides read TGTGCCAGCAGGCGGGACAGGGAACCCAATGAGCAGTTCTTC.

The CDR3 nucleotides are TGTGCCAGTAGTATCGGGGCAGCGGGCACCTACGAGCAGTACTTC. Translating gives CASSIGAAGTYEQYF. The chain carries TRBV19 and TRBJ2-7, with D possibly being TRBD2 (6 bases). This CDR3 comprises 15 residues. Germline V lookup: CDR1 LNHDA, CDR2 SQIVND (reference sequence). Trimming removed 3 bases from V and 2 bases from J, with 14 bases in between.

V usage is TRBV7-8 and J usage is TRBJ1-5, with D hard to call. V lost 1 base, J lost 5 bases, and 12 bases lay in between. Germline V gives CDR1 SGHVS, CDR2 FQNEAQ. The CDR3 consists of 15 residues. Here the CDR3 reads CASSLVRQSYQPQHF. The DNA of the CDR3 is TGTGCCAGCAGCTTAGTCAGGCAGTCTTATCAGCCCCAGCATTTT.

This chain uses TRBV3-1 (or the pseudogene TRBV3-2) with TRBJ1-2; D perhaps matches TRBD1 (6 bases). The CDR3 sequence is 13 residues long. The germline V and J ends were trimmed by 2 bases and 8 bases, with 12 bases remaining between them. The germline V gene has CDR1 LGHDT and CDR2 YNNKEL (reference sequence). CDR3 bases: TGTGCCAGCAGCCAACCAGGGGATAGGGGCTACACCTTC. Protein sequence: CASSQPGDRGYTF.

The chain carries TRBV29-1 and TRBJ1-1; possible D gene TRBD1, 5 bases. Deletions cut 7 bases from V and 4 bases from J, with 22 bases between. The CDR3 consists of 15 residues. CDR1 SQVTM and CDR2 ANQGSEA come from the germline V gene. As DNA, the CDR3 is TGCAGCGCCAGGACGGTTGGGGAAAGGGGCACTGAAGCTTTCTTT. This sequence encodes CSARTVGERGTEAFF. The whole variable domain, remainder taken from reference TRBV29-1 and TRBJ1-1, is SAVISQKPSRDICQRGTSLTIQCQVDSQVTMMFWYRQQPGQSLTLIATANQGSEATYESGFVIDKFPISRPNLTFSTLTVSNMSPEDSSIYLCSARTVGERGTEAFFGQGTRLTVV.